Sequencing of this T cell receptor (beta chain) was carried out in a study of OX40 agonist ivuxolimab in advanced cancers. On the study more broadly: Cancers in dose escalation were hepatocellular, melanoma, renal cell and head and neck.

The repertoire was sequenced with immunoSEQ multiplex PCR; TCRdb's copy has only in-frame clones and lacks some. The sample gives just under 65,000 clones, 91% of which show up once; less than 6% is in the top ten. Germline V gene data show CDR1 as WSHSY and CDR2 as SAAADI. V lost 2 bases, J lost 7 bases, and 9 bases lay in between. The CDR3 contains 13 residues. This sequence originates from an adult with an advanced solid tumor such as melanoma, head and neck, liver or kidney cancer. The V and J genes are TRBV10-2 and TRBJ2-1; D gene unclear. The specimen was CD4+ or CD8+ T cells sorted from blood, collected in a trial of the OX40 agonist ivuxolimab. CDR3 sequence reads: CASSETRGNEQFF. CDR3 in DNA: TGCGCCAGCAGTGAGACCCGCGGTAATGAGCAGTTCTTC.